Only a few counts were recorded for the clone carrying this TCR beta chain. What it binds is not known. Sample time point: cycle 4 day 1 (C4D1), after 5 to 7 weeks of nivolumab. Each of the patients experienced relapse following autologous stem cell transplantation, and their brentuximab vedotin exposure differed. Complete response, partial response or progressive disease constituted the best responses recorded. The data belong to a study of PD-1 blockade in classical Hodgkin lymphoma. Overall study context: On a schedule of every 2 weeks, patients received nivolumab 3 mg/kg intravenously.

Study results and limitations: Complete responders had baseline diversity similar to newly diagnosed patients. According to reports, newly diagnosed patients had lower baseline TCR diversity than healthy donors, and relapsed/refractory patients had lower baseline TCR diversity still.

Some clones are missing from TCRdb's copy, which holds only in-frame ones; the method was immunoSEQ multiplex PCR. The table lists 80,000 to 95,000 clones, about 83% of them singletons, with more than 15% in the top ten. The germline V gene encodes CDR1 MNHEY and CDR2 SMNVEV (reference sequence). The length of the CDR3 is 14 residues. Trimming took 5 bases from V and 3 from J, leaving 13 bases between them. The clonotype was recovered from a human donor with classical Hodgkin lymphoma. Sequenced here: peripheral blood mononuclear cells (PBMCs), sampled before the fourth cycle of nivolumab. V usage is TRBV27 and J usage is TRBJ1-1; no clear D gene. CDR3 sequence reads: CASSIRVRHTEAFF. For the CDR3, the DNA is TGTGCCAGCAGTATTAGGGTTCGGCACACTGAAGCTTTCTTT.